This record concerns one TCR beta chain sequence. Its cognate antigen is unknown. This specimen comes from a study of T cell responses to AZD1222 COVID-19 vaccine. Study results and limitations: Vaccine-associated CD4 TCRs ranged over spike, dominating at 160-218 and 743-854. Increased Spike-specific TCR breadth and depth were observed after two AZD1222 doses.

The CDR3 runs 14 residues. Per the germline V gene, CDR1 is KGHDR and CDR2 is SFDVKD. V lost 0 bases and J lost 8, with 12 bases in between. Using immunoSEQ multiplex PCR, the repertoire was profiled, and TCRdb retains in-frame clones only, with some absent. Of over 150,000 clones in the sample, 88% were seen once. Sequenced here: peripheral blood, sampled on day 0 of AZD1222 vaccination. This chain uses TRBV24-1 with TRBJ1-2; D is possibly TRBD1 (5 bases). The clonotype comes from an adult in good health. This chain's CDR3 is CATSDLGQGGGYTF. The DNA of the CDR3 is TGTGCCACCAGTGATTTGGGCCAGGGAGGCGGCTACACCTTC.